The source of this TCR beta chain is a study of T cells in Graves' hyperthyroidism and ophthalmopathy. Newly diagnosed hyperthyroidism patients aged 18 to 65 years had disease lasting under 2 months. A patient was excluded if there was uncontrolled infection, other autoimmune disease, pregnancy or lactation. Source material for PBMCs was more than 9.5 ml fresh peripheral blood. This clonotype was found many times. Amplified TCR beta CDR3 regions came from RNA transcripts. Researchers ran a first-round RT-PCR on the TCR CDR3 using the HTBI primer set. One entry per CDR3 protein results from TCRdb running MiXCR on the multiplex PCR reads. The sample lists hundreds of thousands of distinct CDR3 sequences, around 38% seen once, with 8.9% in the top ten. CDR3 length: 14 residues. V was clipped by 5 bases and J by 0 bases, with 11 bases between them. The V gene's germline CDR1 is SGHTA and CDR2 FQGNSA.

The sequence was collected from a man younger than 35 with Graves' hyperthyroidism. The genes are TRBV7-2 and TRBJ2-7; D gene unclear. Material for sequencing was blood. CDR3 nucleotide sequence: TGTGCCAGCAGCCCAGGACGGAGCTCCTACGAGCAGTACTTC. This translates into CASSPGRSSYEQYF.